This T cell receptor (beta chain) was sequenced in a study of blood T cell repertoires in COVID-19. Turning to the study itself: PBMCs, B-cell-depleted T cells, or T cells provided the cDNA or gDNA that made up the material.

Trimming shortened V by 3 bases and J by 4 bases, and 15 bases separated the two germline ends. CDR3 length equals 15 residues. CDR1 and CDR2 (germline): SEHNR, FQNEAQ (reference sequence). Original processing methods: Reference gene primer amplification gave estimated nucleated cell counts. Clones were read by immunoSEQ multiplex PCR, and TCRdb kept only the in-frame ones, dropping some. That table is the source of V, J and clone size, and D and trimming were worked out from the DNA. Counted here are around 200,000 clones, around 85% occurring once; the ten biggest clones make up roughly 11%. The rearrangement joins TRBV7-9 to TRBJ1-2; D is uncertain. Source material: peripheral blood. The clonotype comes from an older woman with COVID-19, enrolled during active disease. Written as DNA, the CDR3 is TGTGCCAGCAGCTTCTCGTTCGACACCGGCTATGGCTACACCTTC. Protein: CASSFSFDTGYGYTF.